A selection of T cell receptor beta chains follows, all from one sample in a study of blood T cell repertoires in COVID-19. Using immunoSEQ multiplex PCR, the repertoire was profiled, and TCRdb retains in-frame clones only, with some absent. This repertoire shows a few hundred thousand clones, 85% found once; its top ten account for 3% to 4.5%. Sequenced: peripheral blood. The receptors were sampled from a woman under 30 with acute or convalescent COVID-19. CDR3s include the opening cysteine and the closing phenylalanine or tryptophan.

j_gene,v_gene,CDR3aa
TRBJ2-2,TRBV7-2,CASSLRTGDTGELFF
TRBJ2-7,TRBV7-2,CASSLVPEGYEQYF
TRBJ2-1,TRBV6-5,CASSTPGRLSNEQFF
TRBJ2-4,TRBV19,CASRGPRQAGSVYIQYF
TRBJ1-2,TRBV7-8,CASSPGTGLDGYTF
TRBJ2-2,TRBV9,CASSRQGAIGTGELFF
TRBJ2-7,TRBV27,CASSLRDSYEQYF
TRBJ2-7,TRBV3-1/TRBV3-2,CASSRNGRSYEQYF
TRBJ2-7,TRBV4-1,CASSQGTSGYEQYF
TRBJ1-4,TRBV19,CASSDYLMELFF
TRBJ2-3,TRBV6-4,CASSDSPLGGTQYF
TRBJ2-5,TRBV10-2,CASTLEQGRETQYF
TRBJ2-5,TRBV2,CASSEQGGTQYF
TRBJ2-3,TRBV5-4,CASRQLAGEGDTQYF
TRBJ1-4,TRBV2,CASRSQVAAEKLFF
TRBJ2-1,TRBV6-6,CASSYFLADKYNEQFF
TRBJ2-7,TRBV28,CASSLPVAGVIEYSYEQYF
TRBJ2-1,TRBV5-4,CASFSRANNEQFF
TRBJ2-3,TRBV5-8,CASSLALAGGPGTDTQYF
TRBJ1-5,TRBV25-1,CASSEQGGNQPQHF
TRBJ1-1,TRBV7-9,CASSGTGQSEAFF
TRBJ2-5,TRBV5-6,CASSFRSQTPRGTQYF
TRBJ1-2,TRBV28,CASSSMTGEIYGYTF
TRBJ1-5,TRBV12-3/TRBV12-4,CASRKRRQPQHF
TRBJ2-3,TRBV6-1,CASSAGTSGSTDTQYF
TRBJ1-2,TRBV5-5,CASSFGTGRGNYGYTF
TRBJ1-6,TRBV27,CASSLTPGKNNSPLHF
TRBJ2-5,TRBV28,CASSLLGLRMAQYF
TRBJ1-3,TRBV9,CASSLQGSGNTIYF
TRBJ1-2,TRBV12-5,CASGLVAGRVMDGYTF
TRBJ1-2,TRBV5-1,CASRNSYGYTF
TRBJ1-5,TRBV7-2,CASSLAGANQPQHF
TRBJ1-5,TRBV9,CASSAQGKANQPQHF
TRBJ1-2,TRBV3-1/TRBV3-2,CASSQDQTGRGYTF
TRBJ2-1,TRBV6-5,CASSYNPGWYEQFF
TRBJ2-1,TRBV24-1,CATSDGASGQGPLDEQFF
TRBJ2-2,TRBV9,CASSVARTSGGNTGELFF
TRBJ2-5,TRBV5-6,CASSLRSGSYQETQYF
TRBJ1-1,TRBV7-2,CASSWGQGLEAFF
TRBJ2-1,TRBV6-5,CASSQNYFAQFF
TRBJ1-1,TRBV6-5,CASSYDRGTEAFF
TRBJ1-5,TRBV7-9,CASMGETDRVEQPQHF
TRBJ1-2,TRBV5-4,CASSFGPGTNYGYTF
TRBJ2-1,TRBV6-5,CASSYSTPYNEQFF
TRBJ1-1,TRBV20-1,CSAGAEAFF
TRBJ2-3,TRBV2,CASKAAPLSADTQYF
TRBJ1-1,TRBV6-5,CASSQVGVGNTEAFF
TRBJ2-1,TRBV19,CASSMRLDRGKDEQFF
TRBJ2-7,TRBV6-5,CASTVSSYEQYF
TRBJ1-1,TRBV30,CAWSLVGSAEAFF
TRBJ1-5,TRBV7-2,CASSLKQDNQPQHF
TRBJ1-1,TRBV11-2,CASSLGRGAFF